This T cell receptor (beta chain) is from a study of post-analysis software for immune sequencing data. Study context: The cohort encompassed relapsing-remitting, secondary progressive and progressive-relapsing multiple sclerosis disease courses.

Of note for this clonotype: Its specificity is not known.

Study-level points and caveats: Controls significantly exceeded multiple sclerosis patients in normalized Chao1 diversity. Controls had lower frequencies than patients of 4 or 5 TRBV segments, which included TRBV5-6, TRBV5-1 and TRBV20-1. Samples made in the same batch grouped tightly together by F measure.

The CDR3 is made up of 14 amino acids. CDR1 is LGHDT, CDR2 YNNKEL, per germline (reference sequence). The V end lost 1 base, the J end lost 2 bases, and 8 bases lay between the germline ends. Every TCR beta cDNA library bore unique molecular identifiers. T cells numbering roughly 0.9 to 10 million yielded cDNA molecules that totaled about 500,000. MiXCR was run by TCRdb on the PCR reads, yielding one entry per CDR3 protein. The data contain roughly 600,000 distinct CDR3 sequences, roughly 47% of them singletons. Specimen: blood. The receptor's source is a girl under 18 with multiple sclerosis. This sequence joins TRBV3-1 and TRBJ1-1, with D hard to call. The CDR3, as DNA: TGTGCCAGCAGCCAAGTTTTAGCCAACACTGAAGCTTTCTTT. Protein: CASSQVLANTEAFF.